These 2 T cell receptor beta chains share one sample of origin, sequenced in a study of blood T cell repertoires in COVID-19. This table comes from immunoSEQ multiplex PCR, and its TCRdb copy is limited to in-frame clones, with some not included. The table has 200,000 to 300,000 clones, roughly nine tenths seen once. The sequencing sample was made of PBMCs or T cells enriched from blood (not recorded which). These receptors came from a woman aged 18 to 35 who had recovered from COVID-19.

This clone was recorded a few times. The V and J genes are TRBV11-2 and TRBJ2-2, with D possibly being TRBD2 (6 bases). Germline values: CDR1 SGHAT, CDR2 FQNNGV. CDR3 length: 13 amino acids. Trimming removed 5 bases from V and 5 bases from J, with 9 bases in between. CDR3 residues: CASSPSGTGELFF. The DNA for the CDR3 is TGTGCCAGCAGCCCGAGCGGGACCGGGGAGCTGTTTTTT. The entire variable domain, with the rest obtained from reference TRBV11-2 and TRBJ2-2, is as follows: EAGVAQSPRYKIIEKRQSVAFWCNPISGHATLYWYQQILGQGPKLLIQFQNNGVVDDSQLPKDRFSAERLKGVDSTLKIQPAKLEDSAVYLCASSPSGTGELFFGEGSRLTVL.

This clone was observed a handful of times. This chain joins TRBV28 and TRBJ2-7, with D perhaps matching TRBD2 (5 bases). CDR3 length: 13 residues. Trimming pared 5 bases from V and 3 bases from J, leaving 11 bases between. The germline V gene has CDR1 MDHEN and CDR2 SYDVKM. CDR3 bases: TGTGCCAGCAGTCCCAGCGGCCGCTACGAGCAGTACTTC. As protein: CASSPSGRYEQYF.